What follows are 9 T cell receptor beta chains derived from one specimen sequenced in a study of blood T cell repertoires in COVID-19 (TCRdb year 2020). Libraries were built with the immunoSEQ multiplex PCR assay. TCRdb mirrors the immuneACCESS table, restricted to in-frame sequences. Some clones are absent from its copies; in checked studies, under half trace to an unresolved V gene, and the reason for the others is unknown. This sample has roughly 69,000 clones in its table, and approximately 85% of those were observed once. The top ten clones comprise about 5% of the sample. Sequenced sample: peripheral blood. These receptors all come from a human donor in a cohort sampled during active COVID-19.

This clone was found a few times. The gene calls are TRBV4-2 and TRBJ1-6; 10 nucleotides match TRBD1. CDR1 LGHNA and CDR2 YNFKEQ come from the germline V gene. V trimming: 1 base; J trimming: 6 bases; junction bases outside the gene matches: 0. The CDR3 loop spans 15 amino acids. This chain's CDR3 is CASSQGTGGNSPLHF. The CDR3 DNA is TGTGCCAGCAGCCAAGGGACAGGGGGTAATTCACCCCTCCACTTT.

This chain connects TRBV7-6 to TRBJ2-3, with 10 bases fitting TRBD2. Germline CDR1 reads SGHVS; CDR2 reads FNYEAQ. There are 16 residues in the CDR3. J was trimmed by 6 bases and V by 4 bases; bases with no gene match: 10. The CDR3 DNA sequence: TGTGCCAGCAGCTCAGGACCCCTAGCGGGAGTGGATACGCAGTATTTT. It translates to CASSSGPLAGVDTQYF.

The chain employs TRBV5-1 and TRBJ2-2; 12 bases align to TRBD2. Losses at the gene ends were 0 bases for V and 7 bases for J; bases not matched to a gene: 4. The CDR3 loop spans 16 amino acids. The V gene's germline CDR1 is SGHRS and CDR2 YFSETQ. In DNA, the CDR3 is TGCGCCAGCAGCTTGGGACTAGCGGGAGAAATCGGGGAGCTGTTTTTT. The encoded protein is CASSLGLAGEIGELFF.

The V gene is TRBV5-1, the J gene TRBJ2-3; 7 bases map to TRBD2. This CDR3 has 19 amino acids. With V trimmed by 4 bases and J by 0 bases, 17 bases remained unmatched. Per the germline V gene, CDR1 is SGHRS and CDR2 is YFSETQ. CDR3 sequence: CASSVESSGVPSSTDTQYF. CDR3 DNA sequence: TGCGCCAGCAGCGTCGAGTCTAGCGGCGTCCCCTCTAGCACAGATACGCAGTATTTT.

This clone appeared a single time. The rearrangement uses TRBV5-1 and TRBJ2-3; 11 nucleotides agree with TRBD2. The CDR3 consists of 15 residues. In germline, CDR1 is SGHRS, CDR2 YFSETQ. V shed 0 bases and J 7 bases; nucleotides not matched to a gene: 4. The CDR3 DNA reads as TGCGCCAGCAGCTTGGTAGCGGGAGGGCCAAATACGCAGTATTTT. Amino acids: CASSLVAGGPNTQYF.

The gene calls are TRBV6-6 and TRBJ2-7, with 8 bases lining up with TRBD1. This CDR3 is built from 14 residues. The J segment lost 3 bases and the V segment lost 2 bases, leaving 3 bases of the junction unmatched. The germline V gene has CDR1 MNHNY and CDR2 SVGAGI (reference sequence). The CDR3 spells CASSYRDRYYEQYF. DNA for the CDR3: TGTGCCAGCAGTTACCGGGACAGGTACTACGAGCAGTACTTC.

Here the CDR3 reads CASSRTGWNSPLHF. The CDR3 DNA reads as TGTGCCAGCAGTAGGACAGGGTGGAATTCACCCCTCCACTTT. V is TRBV27 and J is TRBJ1-6, with TRBD1 matching over 8 bases. The germline V gene encodes CDR1 MNHEY and CDR2 SMNVEV (reference sequence). V was pared by 5 bases and J by 7 bases, with 4 bases of the junction left unmatched. The CDR3 length is 14 residues.

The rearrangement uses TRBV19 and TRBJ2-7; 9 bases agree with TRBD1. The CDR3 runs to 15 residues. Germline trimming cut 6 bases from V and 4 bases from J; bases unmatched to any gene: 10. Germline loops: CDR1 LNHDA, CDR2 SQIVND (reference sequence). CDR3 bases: TGTGCCAGTAGCCCCTCTGGGACAGGGAGATACGAGCAGTACTTC. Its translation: CASSPSGTGRYEQYF.

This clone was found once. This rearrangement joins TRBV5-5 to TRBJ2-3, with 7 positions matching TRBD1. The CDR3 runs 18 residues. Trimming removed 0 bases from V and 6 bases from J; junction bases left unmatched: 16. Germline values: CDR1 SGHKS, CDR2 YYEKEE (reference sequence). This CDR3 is CASSLAVTGSWYRDTQYF. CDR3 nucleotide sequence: TGTGCCAGCAGCTTGGCCGTGACAGGGTCTTGGTATCGGGATACGCAGTATTTT.